This TCR beta chain was identified in a study of STAT5B mutations in CD4+ large granular lymphocyte leukemia. About the study: Among healthy donors, a particular HLA allele went with more CDR3 'QG' motifs.

Assay: immunoSEQ multiplex PCR; the TCRdb copy retains only in-frame clones and omits some. The sample lists around 38,000 clones; nearly 90% were seen once. Germline V gene data show CDR1 as SGHVS and CDR2 as FQNEAQ. CDR3 length equals 15 residues. V gave up 1 base and J gave up 6 bases, with 12 bases separating them. This clone came up once. Antigen: not known. The study, taken as a whole, reports: Patient CD4-sorted repertoires looked more clonal than healthy CD4+ repertoires, even without putative leukemic clones. 25% of private leukemic clonotypes occurred rarely in other patients' non-leukemic repertoires. 8/27 top patient clones versus 2/35 control clones were TRBV06-family.

V gene TRBV7-8 combines with J gene TRBJ1-4; D ambiguous. This clonotype originated in a human donor in good health. Sequencing input: CD4+ T cells from blood buffy coats. The CDR3 coding sequence is TGTGCCAGCAGCTTAGGTTCAGTCAAGGATGAAAAACTGTTTTTT. This gives the protein CASSLGSVKDEKLFF.